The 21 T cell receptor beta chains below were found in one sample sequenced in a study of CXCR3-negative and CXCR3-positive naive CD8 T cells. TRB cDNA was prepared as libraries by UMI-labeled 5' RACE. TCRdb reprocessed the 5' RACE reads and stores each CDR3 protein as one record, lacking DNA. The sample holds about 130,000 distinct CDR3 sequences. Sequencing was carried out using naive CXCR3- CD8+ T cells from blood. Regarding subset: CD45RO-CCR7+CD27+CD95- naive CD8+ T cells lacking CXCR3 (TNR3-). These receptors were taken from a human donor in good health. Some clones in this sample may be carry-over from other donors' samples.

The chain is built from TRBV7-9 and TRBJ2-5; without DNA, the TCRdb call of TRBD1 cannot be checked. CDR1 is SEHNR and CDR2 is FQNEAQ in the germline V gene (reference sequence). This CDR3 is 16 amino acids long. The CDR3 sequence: CASSLGPDRPQETQYF.

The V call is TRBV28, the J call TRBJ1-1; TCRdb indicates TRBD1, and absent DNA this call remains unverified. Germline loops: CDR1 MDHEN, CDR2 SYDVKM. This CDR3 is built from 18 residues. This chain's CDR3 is CASSPIPGTGVMNTEAFF.

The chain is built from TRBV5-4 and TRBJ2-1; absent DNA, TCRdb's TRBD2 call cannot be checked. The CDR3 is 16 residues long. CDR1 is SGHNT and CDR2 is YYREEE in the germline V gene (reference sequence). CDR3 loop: CASSFMGLAGDNEQFF.

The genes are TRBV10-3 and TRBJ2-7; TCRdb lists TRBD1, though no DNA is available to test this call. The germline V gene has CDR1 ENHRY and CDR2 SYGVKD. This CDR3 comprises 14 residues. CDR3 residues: CAISGLDRIYEQYF.

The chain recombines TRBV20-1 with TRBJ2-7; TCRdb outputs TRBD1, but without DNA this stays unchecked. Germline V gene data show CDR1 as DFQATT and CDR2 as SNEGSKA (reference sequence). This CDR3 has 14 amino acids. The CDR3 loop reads CSARDRGRSYEQYF.

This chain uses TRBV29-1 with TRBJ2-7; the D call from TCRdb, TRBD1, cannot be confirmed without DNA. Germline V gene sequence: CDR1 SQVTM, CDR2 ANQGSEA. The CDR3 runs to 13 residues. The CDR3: CSVESNRAYEQYF.

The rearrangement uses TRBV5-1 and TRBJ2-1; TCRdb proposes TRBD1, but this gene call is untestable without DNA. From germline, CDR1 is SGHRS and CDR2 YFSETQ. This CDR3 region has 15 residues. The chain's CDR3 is CASSLGQGLNNEQFF.

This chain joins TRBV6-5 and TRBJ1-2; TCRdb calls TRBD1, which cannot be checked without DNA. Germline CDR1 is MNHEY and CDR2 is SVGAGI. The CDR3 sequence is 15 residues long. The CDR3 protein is CASSYAAGTGDGYTF.

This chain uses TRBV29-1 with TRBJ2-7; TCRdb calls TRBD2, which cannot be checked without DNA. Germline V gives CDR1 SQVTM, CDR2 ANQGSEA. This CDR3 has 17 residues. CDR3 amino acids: CSVDGLAGGPSSYEQYF.

CDR3 loop: CASSLAGNEQFF. This rearrangement joins TRBV27 to TRBJ2-1. Germline V gene data show CDR1 as MNHEY and CDR2 as SMNVEV (reference sequence). This CDR3 region has 12 residues.

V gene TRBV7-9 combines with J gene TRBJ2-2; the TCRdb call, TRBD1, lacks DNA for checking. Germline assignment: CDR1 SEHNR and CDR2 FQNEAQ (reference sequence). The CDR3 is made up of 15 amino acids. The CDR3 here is CASSFLRENTGELFF.

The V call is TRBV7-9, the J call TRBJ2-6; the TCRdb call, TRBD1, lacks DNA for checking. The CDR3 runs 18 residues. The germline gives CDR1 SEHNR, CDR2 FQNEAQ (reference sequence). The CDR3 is CASSLWTGWSSGANVLTF.

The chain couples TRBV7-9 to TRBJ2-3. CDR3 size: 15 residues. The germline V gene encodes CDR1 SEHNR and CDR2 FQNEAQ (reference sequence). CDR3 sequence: CASSLRVARTDTQYF. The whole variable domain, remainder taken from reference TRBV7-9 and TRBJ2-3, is DTGVSQNPRHKITKRGQNVTFRCDPISEHNRLYWYRQTLGQGPEFLTYFQNEAQLEKSRLLSDRFSAERPKGSFSTLEIQRTEQGDSAMYLCASSLRVARTDTQYFGPGTRLTVL.

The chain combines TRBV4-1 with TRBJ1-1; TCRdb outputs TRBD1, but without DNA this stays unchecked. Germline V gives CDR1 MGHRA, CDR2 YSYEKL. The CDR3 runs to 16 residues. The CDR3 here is CASSQGHSVQRNEAFF.

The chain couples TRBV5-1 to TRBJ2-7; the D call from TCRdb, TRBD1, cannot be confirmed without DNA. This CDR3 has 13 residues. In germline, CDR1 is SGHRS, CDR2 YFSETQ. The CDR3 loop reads CASSLEDSPVQYF.

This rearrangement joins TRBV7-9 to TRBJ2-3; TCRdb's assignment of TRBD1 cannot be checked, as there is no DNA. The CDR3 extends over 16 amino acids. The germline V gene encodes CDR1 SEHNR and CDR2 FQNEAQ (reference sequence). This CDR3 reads CASSPPLGPNTDTQYF.

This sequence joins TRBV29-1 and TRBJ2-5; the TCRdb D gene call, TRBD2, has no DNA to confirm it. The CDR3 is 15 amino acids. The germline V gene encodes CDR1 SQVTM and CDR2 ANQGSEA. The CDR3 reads CSGGGGLALEETQYF.

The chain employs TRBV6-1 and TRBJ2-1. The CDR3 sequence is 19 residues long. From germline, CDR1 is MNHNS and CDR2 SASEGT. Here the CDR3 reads CASSEEAADAFPLYNEQFF.

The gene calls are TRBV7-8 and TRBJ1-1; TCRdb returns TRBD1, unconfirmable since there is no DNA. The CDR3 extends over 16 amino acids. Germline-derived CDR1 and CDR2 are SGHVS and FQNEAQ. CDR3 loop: CASSLARDRGDTEAFF.

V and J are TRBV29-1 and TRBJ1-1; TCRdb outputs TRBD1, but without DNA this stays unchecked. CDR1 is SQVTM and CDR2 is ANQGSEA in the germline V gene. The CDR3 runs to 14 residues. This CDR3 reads CSVDTTGVFTEAFF.

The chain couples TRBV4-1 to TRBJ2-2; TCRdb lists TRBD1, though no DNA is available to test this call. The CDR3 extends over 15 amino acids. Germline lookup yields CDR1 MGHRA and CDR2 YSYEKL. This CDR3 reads CASSQRRSPDGELFF.